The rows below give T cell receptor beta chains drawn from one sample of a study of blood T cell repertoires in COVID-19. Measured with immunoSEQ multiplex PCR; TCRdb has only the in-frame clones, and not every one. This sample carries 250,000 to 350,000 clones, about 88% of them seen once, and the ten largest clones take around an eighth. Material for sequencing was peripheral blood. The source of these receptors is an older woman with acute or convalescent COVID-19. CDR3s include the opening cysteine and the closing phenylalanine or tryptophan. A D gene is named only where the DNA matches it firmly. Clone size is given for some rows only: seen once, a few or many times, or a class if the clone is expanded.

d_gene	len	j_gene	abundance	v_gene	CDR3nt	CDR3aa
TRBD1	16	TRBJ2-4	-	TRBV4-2	TGTGCCAGCAGCCGAGACAGGGGTGGGAGCGAAAACATTCAGTACTTC	CASSRDRGGSENIQYF
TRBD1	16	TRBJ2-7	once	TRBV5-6	TGTGCCAGCAGCTTAGAGGGGGCCCTAGAATCCTACGAGCAGTACTTC	CASSLEGALESYEQYF
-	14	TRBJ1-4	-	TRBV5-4	TGTGCCAGCAGCTTGGGACAGGTGGGCGAAAAACTGTTTTTT	CASSLGQVGEKLFF
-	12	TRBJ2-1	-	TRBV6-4	TGTGCCAGCAGTGACGCCAGGGGTGAGCAGTTCTTC	CASSDARGEQFF
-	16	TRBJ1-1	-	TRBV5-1	TGCGCCAGCAGCTTGGACCTGGCTAGAATGAACACTGAAGCTTTCTTT	CASSLDLARMNTEAFF
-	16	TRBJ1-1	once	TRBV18	TGTGCCAGCTCAGCGCCCGGACACGGCTATAACACTGAAGCTTTCTTT	CASSAPGHGYNTEAFF
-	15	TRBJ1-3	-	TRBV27	TGTGCCAGCAGTTCCCCGACAGACTCTGGAAACACCATATATTTT	CASSSPTDSGNTIYF
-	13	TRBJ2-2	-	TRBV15	TGTGCCACCAGCAGAGACGGCACCGGGGAGCTGTTTTTT	CATSRDGTGELFF
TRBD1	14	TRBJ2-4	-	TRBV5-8	TGTGCCAGCAGCTTCGACAGGGGGAAAAACATTCAGTACTTC	CASSFDRGKNIQYF
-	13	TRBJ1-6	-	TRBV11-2	TGTGCCAGCAGCCCGAGGAGGGGTTCACCCCTCCACTTT	CASSPRRGSPLHF
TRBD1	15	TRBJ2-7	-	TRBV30	TGTGCCTGGAGATTAAAGGACAGGACGGAGTACGAGCAGTACTTC	CAWRLKDRTEYEQYF
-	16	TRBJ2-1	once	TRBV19	TGTGCCAGTAGTATATCCGGACAGCAGCCCTACAATGAGCAGTTCTTC	CASSISGQQPYNEQFF
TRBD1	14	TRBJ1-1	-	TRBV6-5	TGTGCCAGCAGTTCCGACAGGGGAGGCCCTGAAGCTTTCTTT	CASSSDRGGPEAFF
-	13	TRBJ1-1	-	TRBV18	TGTGCCAGCTCACCAAACAGGGAAACTGAAGCTTTCTTT	CASSPNRETEAFF
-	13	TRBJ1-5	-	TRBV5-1	TGCGCCAGCAGCTTGGACTGGAATCAGCCCCAGCATTTT	CASSLDWNQPQHF
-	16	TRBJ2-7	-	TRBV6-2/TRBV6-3	TGTGCCAGCAGTTACGGGCAGGGTATGTTATTAGGCGAGCAGTACTTC	CASSYGQGMLLGEQYF
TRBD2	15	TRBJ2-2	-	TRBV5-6	TGTGCCAGCGGTGGCGGGCTAGCGGGCCCCGGGGAGCTGTTTTTT	CASGGGLAGPGELFF
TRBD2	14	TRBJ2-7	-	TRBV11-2	TGTGCCAGCAGCTTAAGCGGGACCACCTACGAGCAGTACTTC	CASSLSGTTYEQYF
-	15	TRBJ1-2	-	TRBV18	TGTGCCAGCTCACCCGGGGCCTCGGGGGGCCGCGGCTACACCTTC	CASSPGASGGRGYTF
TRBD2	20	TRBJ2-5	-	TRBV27	TGTGCCAGCAGTTCCCGGCGGGGGTCTCGCGGGGGGGCTTTTCGCGCGACCCAGTACTTC	CASSSRRGSRGGAFRATQYF
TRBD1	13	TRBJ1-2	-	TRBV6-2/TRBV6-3	TGTGCCAGCAGCCGTGACAGGGGGGACGGCTACACCTTC	CASSRDRGDGYTF
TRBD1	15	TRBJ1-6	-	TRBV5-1	TGCGCCAGCAGCTCCGAAGGGACAGGGGGTTCACCCCTCCACTTT	CASSSEGTGGSPLHF
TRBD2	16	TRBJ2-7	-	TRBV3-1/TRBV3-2	TGTGCCAGCAGCCAAGACCTAGCGGGAGAGGGAATCGAGCAGTACTTC	CASSQDLAGEGIEQYF